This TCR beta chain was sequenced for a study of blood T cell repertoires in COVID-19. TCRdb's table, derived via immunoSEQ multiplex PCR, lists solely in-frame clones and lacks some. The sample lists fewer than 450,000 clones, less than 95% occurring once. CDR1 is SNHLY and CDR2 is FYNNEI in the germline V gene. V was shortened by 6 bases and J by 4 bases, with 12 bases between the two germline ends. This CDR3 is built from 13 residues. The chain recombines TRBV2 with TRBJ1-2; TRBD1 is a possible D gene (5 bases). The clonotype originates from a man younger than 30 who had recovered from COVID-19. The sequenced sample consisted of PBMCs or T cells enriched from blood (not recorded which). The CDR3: CASSLRGSYGYTF. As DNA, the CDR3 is TGTGCCAGCAGCCTCCGGGGGTCCTATGGCTACACCTTC.